This T cell receptor (beta chain) comes out of a study of blood T cell repertoires in COVID-19. Study context: Spain, Italy and the United States supplied samples that represented acute and convalescent COVID-19. T cells, B-cell-depleted T cells, or PBMCs provided the cDNA or gDNA that served as material.

Original methodology: Researchers report that nucleated cell counts were estimated from reference gene primer amplification. The protocol was immunoSEQ multiplex PCR, while the TCRdb copy is restricted to in-frame clones and leaves out a portion. The V and J calls and the clone size are those of that table, but D and trimming were determined from the DNA. The data show approximately 230,000 clones, around 85% seen once. The CDR3 length is 17 residues. Germline V gives CDR1 MGHDK, CDR2 SYGVNS. The V gene end was trimmed by 1 base and the J gene end by 2 bases; junction bases not matched to a gene: 3. This chain joins TRBV25-1 and TRBJ2-6; 9 nucleotides align to TRBD1. Sequencing was done on a sample of peripheral blood. This receptor was identified in a man older than 75 with acute or convalescent COVID-19. The CDR3 protein is CASSESQGAPGANVLTF. The CDR3 nucleotides read TGTGCCAGCAGTGAATCACAGGGGGCGCCTGGGGCCAACGTCCTGACTTTC.